The 31 T cell receptor beta chains in this list originate from one sample, sequenced in a study of CD8+CD57+ T cells in acquired aplastic anemia. CDR3 and TCR beta VDJ profiling relied on genomic DNA as the template. TCRdb reprocessed the reads with MiXCR, giving one entry per CDR3 protein. This table has hundreds of thousands of distinct CDR3 sequences, approximately 70% appearing once. Sequencing was done on a sample of sorted CD4+, CD8+, or CD8+CD57+ T cells (not recorded which) from PBMCs. These receptors were obtained from a human donor in good health, serving as a control.

This clonotype was counted a single time. This chain links TRBV29-1 with TRBJ2-1; 7 nucleotides line up with TRBD2. Germline V gene data show CDR1 as SQVTM and CDR2 as ANQGSEA. This CDR3 comprises 14 residues. The CDR3 DNA sequence: TGCAACGCACGAACGGGGGGACTGTACAATGAGCAGTTCTTC. Translating it yields CNARTGGLYNEQFF.

This clonotype appeared a single time. The chain uses TRBV7-9 and TRBJ1-2; D call uncertain. Germline loops: CDR1 SEHNR, CDR2 FQNEAQ (reference sequence). V shed 0 bases and J shed 1 base, with 18 bases lying between them. The CDR3 totals 18 residues. The CDR3 DNA is TGTGCCAGCAGCTTAGCTCCGGCAAGGGTGATGGATAACTATGGCTACACCTTC. Its protein product is CASSLAPARVMDNYGYTF.

This rearrangement joins TRBV9 to TRBJ2-3; TRBD1 might be the D (6 bases). CDR1 is SGDLS, CDR2 YYNGEE, per germline. V lost 2 bases and J lost 0, with 10 bases in between. The CDR3 totals 15 residues. The CDR3 region has the DNA TGTGCCAGCAGCGTTGCAGGGGAGAGCACAGATACGCAGTATTTT. Amino acid sequence: CASSVAGESTDTQYF.

This clonotype was picked up one time. The CDR3 here is CASSLGQLNTDTQYF. The DNA of the CDR3 is TGTGCCAGCAGCTTGGGACAGTTGAATACAGATACGCAGTATTTT. This rearrangement joins TRBV5-4 to TRBJ2-3, with D perhaps TRBD1 (5 bases). V lost 0 bases and J 3 bases, leaving 11 bases between the germline ends. Germline assignment: CDR1 SGHNT and CDR2 YYREEE (reference sequence). The CDR3 sequence is 15 residues long.

This clonotype came up many times. A read error may account for a junction end that differs from germline. This chain joins TRBV11-2 and TRBJ1-4; D perhaps matches TRBD1 (5 bases). From germline, CDR1 is SGHAT and CDR2 FQNNGV. The CDR3 is 16 amino acids. The CDR3 is CASSLGALGTEEKLFF. The CDR3 DNA follows: TGTGCCAGCAGTTTAGGGGCCCTGGGGACTGAGGAAAAACTGTTTTTT. Using reference TRBV11-2 and TRBJ1-4 for the parts outside the CDR3, the full variable domain is EAGVAQSPRYKIIEKRQSVAFWCNPISGHATLYWYQQILGQGPKLLIQFQNNGVVDDSQLPKDRFSAERLKGVDSTLKIQPAKLEDSAVYLCASSLGALGTEEKLFFGSGTQLSVL.

The count of this clonotype is one. This rearrangement joins TRBV5-6 to TRBJ1-1, with D uncertain. The CDR3 sequence is 13 residues long. Trimming removed 5 bases at V and 3 bases at J, with 11 bases between. The germline V gene encodes CDR1 SGHDT and CDR2 YYEEEE. CDR3 amino acids: CASSIPADTEAFF. As DNA, the CDR3 is TGTGCCAGCAGTATACCAGCGGACACTGAAGCTTTCTTT.

This clonotype was counted ten times or more. This chain joins TRBV5-1 and TRBJ1-2; TRBD1 is a possible D gene (6 bases). V was shortened by 3 bases and J by 6 bases, with 15 bases between the two germline ends. The CDR3 contains 14 residues. Germline CDR1 reads SGHRS; CDR2 reads YFSETQ. DNA of the CDR3: TGCGCCAGCAGCTATGACAGGACCTGGGATGGCTACACCTTC. The encoded protein is CASSYDRTWDGYTF.

This clonotype was found a few times. This sequence joins TRBV2 and TRBJ1-2, with 10 bases aligning to TRBD1. The CDR3 covers 14 residues. Germline V gene data show CDR1 as SNHLY and CDR2 as FYNNEI. V was clipped by 3 bases and J by 7 bases; unmatched bases: 5. CDR3 protein: CASSEGTGVGGYTF. In DNA, the CDR3 is TGTGCCAGCAGTGAGGGGACAGGGGTGGGTGGCTACACCTTC.

The rearrangement joins TRBV10-1 to TRBJ2-2; 8 nucleotides align to TRBD2. V shed 3 bases and J 3 bases; nucleotides not matched to a gene: 6. Germline V gene sequence: CDR1 WNHNN, CDR2 SYGVQD (reference sequence). The CDR3 runs to 16 residues. CDR3 bases: TGCGCCAGCAGTGACGAACGGCGGGGGGACACCGGGGAGCTGTTTTTT. It encodes CASSDERRGDTGELFF.

The chain employs TRBV5-1 and TRBJ1-2; TRBD1 might be the D (6 bases). This CDR3 comprises 15 residues. Trimming took off 1 base at V and 6 bases at J, with 16 bases between the two ends. Germline V gene sequence: CDR1 SGHRS, CDR2 YFSETQ. DNA of the CDR3: TGCGCCAGCAGCTTGATTTTGGGGGCAGTAAATGGCTACACCTTC. Amino acids: CASSLILGAVNGYTF.

The sample holds many counts of this clonotype. V is TRBV11-2 and J is TRBJ1-6, with unresolved D. The CDR3 is 15 amino acids. V was cut by 4 bases and J by 7 bases, with 14 bases left in between. CDR1 is SGHAT, CDR2 FQNNGV, per germline. The CDR3 nucleotides read TGTGCCAGCAGCTCCAGTGCGGTTTACAATTCACCCCTCCACTTT. Amino acids: CASSSSAVYNSPLHF.

This clonotype has just one count. V gene TRBV7-2 combines with J gene TRBJ1-6, with D hard to call. With the DNA end fitting TRBJ1-5 better, the J assignment may be wrong. Germline lookup yields CDR1 SGHTA and CDR2 FQGNSA. This CDR3 region has 14 residues. The CDR3 here is CASRSDGGDQPQHF. The CDR3 region has the DNA TGTGCCAGCAGGTCTGACGGCGGGGATCAGCCCCAGCATTTT.

This chain links TRBV9 with TRBJ2-1; 9 bases fit TRBD2. Trimming cost V 0 bases and J 7 bases; bases outside gene matches: 5. The V gene's germline CDR1 is SGDLS and CDR2 YYNGEE. The CDR3 length is 15 residues. The CDR3 bases are TGTGCCAGCAGCGTAGGCCTAGCGGGGCCAAATGAGCAGTTCTTC. Translated: CASSVGLAGPNEQFF.

This chain uses TRBV12-3 or TRBV12-4 with TRBJ1-2; D is ambiguous. The CDR3 consists of 11 residues. V lost 6 bases and J 7 bases, leaving 9 bases between the germline ends. The CDR3 DNA follows: TGTGCCAGCAGATTGGCGGGTGGCTACACCTTC. This sequence encodes CASRLAGGYTF.

Regarding this clonotype: Relative to the germline gene, one junction end is altered; a read error may explain this. The chain carries TRBV7-9 and TRBJ2-5; TRBD2 agrees at 9 bases. Per germline, CDR1 SEHNR and CDR2 FQNEAQ (reference sequence). The CDR3 is 15 amino acids. The CDR3: CASSSSGGGEETQYF. The CDR3, as DNA: TGCGCCAGCAGCTCCTCAGGCGGGGGGGAGGAGACCCAGTACTTC.

The chain uses TRBV7-3 and TRBJ2-7; D possibly matches TRBD1 or TRBD2 (5 bases each). Germline CDR1 SGHTA, CDR2 FQGTGA. CDR3 length: 14 residues. The V end was cut by 10 bases, the J end by 6 bases, with 22 bases between. The CDR3 loop reads CANTGGQSSGEQYF. CDR3 in DNA: TGTGCCAACACAGGAGGCCAAAGCTCGGGCGAGCAGTACTTC.

As regards this clonotype: One junction end disagrees with the germline gene, perhaps due to a read error. The gene calls are TRBV4-2 and TRBJ2-7, with D uncertain. The CDR3 extends over 13 amino acids. Germline CDR1 is LGHNA and CDR2 is YNFKEQ. CDR3 nucleotides: TGTGCCAGCGGCCAAGGCTCCACCTACGAGCAGTACTTC. Protein sequence: CASGQGSTYEQYF.

A remark on this clonotype: The conserved closing phenylalanine or tryptophan is absent in this CDR3, likely reflecting a read error. The DNA is left out, because the CDR3 cannot be placed on it with certainty; the CDR3 is given as TCRdb lists it. The chain carries TRBV7-2 and TRBJ2-5; the table names TRBD2, a call not compared with the DNA. The CDR3 spans 14 residues, counting both ends. The germline V gene has CDR1 SGHTA and CDR2 FQGNSA. The CDR3 region is CASSFFEGQQYFGL.

Concerning this clonotype itself: No conserved phenylalanine or tryptophan ends this CDR3, so it is likely a read error. The DNA is left out, because the CDR3 cannot be placed on it with certainty; the CDR3 is given as TCRdb lists it. The rearrangement links TRBV10-3 to TRBJ2-7; TRBD1 was called by the table and not checked on the DNA. Germline V gene lookup returns CDR1 ENHRY and CDR2 SYGVKD. Counting both end residues, the CDR3 totals 14 amino acids. The CDR3 loop is CAISYGAGWQYLES.

This clonotype showed up just a few times. The V and J genes are TRBV5-6 and TRBJ2-5, with D perhaps TRBD1 or TRBD2 (6 bases each). V shed 0 bases and J shed 0 bases, with 9 bases lying between them. Germline-derived CDR1 and CDR2 are SGHDT and YYEEEE. CDR3 length: 15 residues. The CDR3 DNA reads TGTGCCAGCAGCTTGGCGGGGGCGTACCAAGAGACCCAGTACTTC. Its translation: CASSLAGAYQETQYF.

The chain joins TRBV20-1 to TRBJ1-2; weak D call: TRBD1 (5 bases). The V gene's germline CDR1 is DFQATT and CDR2 SNEGSKA (reference sequence). The CDR3 is 15 residues long. CDR3 sequence: CSVTNRPALDYGYTF. CDR3 DNA: TGCAGCGTTACTAACAGGCCGGCTCTTGACTATGGCTACACCTTC.

A few counts support this clonotype. This chain links TRBV5-8 with TRBJ1-4; D is possibly TRBD1 (5 bases). V was shortened by 3 bases and J by 12 bases, with 18 bases between the two germline ends. The CDR3 is 14 amino acids. Germline V gene lookup returns CDR1 SGHTS and CDR2 YDEGEE. Here the CDR3 DNA reads TGTGCCAGCAGCTCAGGGACGGGGGACGAAGAACTGTTTTTT. This sequence encodes CASSSGTGDEELFF.

To note about this clonotype: A read error may produce the germline difference seen at one junction end. V and J are TRBV19 and TRBJ1-1; D unclear. The CDR3 runs to 13 residues. CDR1 is LNHDA and CDR2 is SQIVND in the germline V gene (reference sequence). CDR3 nucleotides: TGTGCCAGTAGTGTACGGTGTTTTACTCAAGCGTTCTTT. Translation: CASSVRCFTQAFF.

J is TRBJ1-2 and V is TRBV12-3 or TRBV12-4; no clear D gene. The CDR3 has 12 amino acids. V was clipped by 7 bases and J by 7 bases, with 13 bases between them. DNA of the CDR3: TGTGCCAGCAACTACGGTGGCGGTGGCTACACCTTC. Its translation: CASNYGGGGYTF.

A word on this clonotype: Mismatch with germline at one junction end may stem from a read error. CDR3 protein: CASSPDRGLRQYF. The CDR3 nucleotides are TGTGCCAGCAGCCCCGACAGGGGGCTTCGGCAGTACTTC. V and J are TRBV5-1 and TRBJ2-7, with TRBD1 matching 10 bases. Germline-derived CDR1 and CDR2 are SGHRS and YFSETQ. This CDR3 comprises 13 residues. Looking up the rest from reference TRBV5-1 and TRBJ2-7 gives the full variable domain: KAGVTQTPRYLIKTRGQQVTLSCSPISGHRSVSWYQQTPGQGLQFLFEYFSETQRNKGNFPGRFSGRQFSNSRSEMNVSTLELGDSALYLCASSPDRGLRQYFGPGTRLTVT.

The chain has TRBV20-1 and TRBJ1-2; no clear D gene. Germline assignment: CDR1 DFQATT and CDR2 SNEGSKA (reference sequence). V lost 6 bases and J 6 bases, leaving 20 bases between the germline ends. The CDR3 has 14 amino acids. The CDR3 is CSAGWVNTEDGYTF. The CDR3, as DNA: TGCAGTGCCGGGTGGGTGAACACTGAAGATGGCTACACCTTC.

This clonotype appeared many times. This chain uses TRBV6-6 with TRBJ1-2, with 11 bases fitting TRBD1. The V and J ends lost 2 bases and 8 bases, in that order; junction bases with no gene match: 4. This CDR3 comprises 14 residues. Germline-derived CDR1 and CDR2 are MNHNY and SVGAGI (reference sequence). CDR3 nucleotide sequence: TGTGCCAGCAGTTACGGGGGACAGGGGGAGGGCTACACCTTC. This sequence encodes CASSYGGQGEGYTF.

This chain connects TRBV25-1 to TRBJ2-2; D remains ambiguous. With 3 bases removed from V and 7 bases from J, the gap between germline ends came to 6 bases. CDR3 length equals 12 residues. CDR1 MGHDK and CDR2 SYGVNS come from the germline V gene. The CDR3 loop reads CASSDINGELFF. The DNA for the CDR3 is TGTGCCAGCAGTGACATAAACGGGGAGCTGTTTTTT.

This clonotype was counted ten times or more. V is TRBV12-3 or TRBV12-4 and J is TRBJ1-4; D not certain. Trimming cost V 3 bases and J 10 bases, with 6 bases left between them. This CDR3 is 11 amino acids long. CDR3: CASSFAGKLFF. In nucleotides, the CDR3 is TGTGCCAGCAGTTTCGCCGGAAAACTGTTTTTT.

The CDR3 DNA is TGCAGCGTGAGCGGGGGCGCAGATACGCAGTATTTT. Amino acid sequence: CSVSGGADTQYF. The chain combines TRBV29-1 with TRBJ2-3, with 8 nucleotides matching TRBD2. Per germline, CDR1 SQVTM and CDR2 ANQGSEA. The CDR3 contains 12 residues. V dropped 6 bases and J dropped 4; count of bases not matched to a gene: 3.

This sequence joins TRBV25-1 and TRBJ2-5, with D tentatively TRBD1 (6 bases). CDR3 length: 12 residues. The germline V gene encodes CDR1 MGHDK and CDR2 SYGVNS. V lost 5 bases to trimming and J lost 7 bases, with 11 bases between them. The CDR3 here is CASSSGVGTQYF. In DNA, the CDR3 is TGTGCCAGCAGTTCAGGGGTGGGGACCCAGTACTTC. The whole variable domain, remainder taken from reference TRBV25-1 and TRBJ2-5, is EADIYQTPRYLVIGTGKKITLECSQTMGHDKMYWYQQDPGMELHLIHYSYGVNSTEKGDLSSESTVSRIRTEHFPLTLESARPSHTSQYLCASSSGVGTQYFGPGTRLLVL.